These T cell receptor beta chains were read from a single sample in a study of pediatric ulcerative colitis. Method: immunoSEQ multiplex PCR; TCRdb's copy keeps in-frame clones and lacks some. The sample has about 16,000 clones, 60% to 80% seen once. The sequenced sample was gut tissue. The receptors derive from a boy under 18 who was a control in a study of pediatric ulcerative colitis. Both conserved end residues are trimmed from each CDR3. The D gene is left open where the match is weak.

J,V,D,CDR3
TRBJ1-1,TRBV18,NA,ASSPGAGTEAF
TRBJ1-2,TRBV7-8,NA,ASSLDVDGYT
TRBJ1-2,TRBV19,NA,ASSSSQGNTIYGYT
TRBJ1-2,TRBV27,NA,ASSSRQGYGYT
TRBJ1-2,TRBV5-6,NA,ASSAGHDYGYT
TRBJ2-7,TRBV5-4,TRBD1,ASSSGQGAYEQY
TRBJ2-4,TRBV18,TRBD1,ASSRDSDKNIQY
TRBJ1-5,TRBV6-1,NA,ASADLGNQPQH
TRBJ2-2,TRBV19,TRBD2,ASRLGVAKRESGSLTGELF
TRBJ2-2,TRBV4-3,NA,ASSQDNLPGELF
TRBJ2-7,TRBV19,TRBD2,ASSTQLTSGNSYEQY
TRBJ1-4,TRBV19,NA,ASSISIATNEKLF
TRBJ2-3,TRBV4-1,TRBD2,ASSQVPPGLAGGDTQY
TRBJ1-2,TRBV5-5,NA,ASSLGQVYGYT
TRBJ2-6,TRBV28,NA,ASVTQGSGANVLT
TRBJ2-7,TRBV7-2,TRBD2,ASSLSSGGVLLYEQY
TRBJ2-7,TRBV30,NA,AWSKRYEQY
TRBJ2-3,TRBV7-2,NA,ASSHRIDTQY
TRBJ2-7,TRBV27,NA,ASSLKGVGYEQY
TRBJ1-2,TRBV6-1,NA,ASSSGGDYGYT
TRBJ1-1,TRBV28,NA,ASSFLARKAF
TRBJ2-2,TRBV7-9,NA,ASSLAVAGELF
TRBJ2-5,TRBV19,TRBD2,ASSPSGSQETQY
TRBJ2-3,TRBV5-1,NA,ASSKLFRDTDTQY
TRBJ2-2,TRBV15,NA,ATSRAPGNTGELF
TRBJ2-2,TRBV6-5,NA,ASGRQTGELF
TRBJ2-2,TRBV6-1,TRBD2,ASSVYPSAGGGIGELF
TRBJ2-7,TRBV13,NA,ASSLGSYEQY
TRBJ2-5,TRBV2,TRBD1,ASRRGWWIGTGHETQY
TRBJ1-5,TRBV19,NA,ASSMDREVNQPQH
TRBJ2-1,TRBV11-2,TRBD2,ASSSWTSGPGEQF
TRBJ2-6,TRBV27,NA,ASSPLGVGDSTGANVLT
TRBJ2-2,TRBV18,TRBD1,ASSPGQENTGELF
TRBJ2-7,TRBV7-2,TRBD2,ASSSVLAGGSYEQY
TRBJ2-7,TRBV19,TRBD1,ASRGFPGQGSPRDIIYEQY
TRBJ2-4,TRBV2,TRBD1,ASRLDRENIQY
TRBJ1-2,TRBV7-2,TRBD1,ASSPWGGTGGDYGYT
TRBJ2-7,TRBV19,TRBD1,ASSQQGGSSYEQY
TRBJ1-2,TRBV4-3,NA,ASSQIGIYYGYT
TRBJ1-4,TRBV6-5,NA,ASRSPAANEKLF
TRBJ1-6,TRBV6-6,NA,ASSLMPTGYDSPLH
TRBJ2-3,TRBV28,NA,ASSLESTDTQY
TRBJ1-5,TRBV10-3,NA,AISAGDNQPQH
TRBJ2-7,TRBV5-4,NA,ASSLDGKSSYEQY
TRBJ2-2,TRBV4-3,TRBD1,ASSQDLTGTGVAGELF
TRBJ2-7,TRBV7-8,TRBD2,ASSLGSGREY
TRBJ2-2,TRBV2,TRBD1,ASSMGQGFSNTGELF
TRBJ2-1,TRBV7-7,TRBD2,ASSPLAGGAYNEQF
TRBJ1-6,TRBV7-3,NA,ASSLETAGNSPLH
TRBJ2-3,TRBV5-8,NA,ASSFGLYTQY
TRBJ1-2,TRBV18,NA,ASSQANYGYT
TRBJ2-3,TRBV5-1,NA,ASSLGGSGTETDTQY
TRBJ1-4,TRBV18,NA,ASTRGSQVEKLF
TRBJ1-4,TRBV15,TRBD1,ATSVESQGGGEKLF
TRBJ2-1,TRBV12-5,NA,ASGLGEQF
TRBJ1-2,TRBV28,NA,ASSPYSSGHGYT
TRBJ2-5,TRBV11-3,TRBD2,ASSQGLAAAGETQY
TRBJ1-4,TRBV13,TRBD1,ASSARDRGTNEKLF